Sequencing of this T cell receptor beta chain was carried out in a study of T cells in Graves' hyperthyroidism and ophthalmopathy. Study results and caveats: Stable hyperthyroidism and ophthalmopathy were separated using 13 V-J signatures.

Amplified regions were TCR beta CDR3 sequences from RNA transcripts. The HTBI set primed first-round TCR CDR3 RT-PCR. MiXCR, applied by TCRdb to the multiplex PCR reads, yields one record per CDR3 protein. The profile covers nearly 750,000 distinct CDR3 sequences, with around a third appearing a single time and around a third taken by the ten largest. Patients aged 18 to 65 with hyperthyroidism were newly diagnosed, with duration under 2 months. Each diagnosis drew on symptoms, thyroxine, TRAb, thyroid ultrasound and orbital computed tomography findings. Only a few counts were recorded for this clonotype. What it binds is not known. Unmatched junction bases numbered 5, after V lost 6 bases and J lost 5 bases. The CDR3 consists of 14 residues. CDR1 is WSHSY and CDR2 is SAAADI in the germline V gene.

The receptor comes from a woman between 40 and 55 years old with Graves' hyperthyroidism. Sequencing was performed on blood. The rearrangement uses TRBV10-2 and TRBJ2-3, with TRBD2 identical over 10 bases. The CDR3 sequence: CASRKRGGVDTQYF. CDR3 bases: TGCGCCAGCAGGAAGCGGGGGGGCGTAGATACGCAGTATTTT.